This T cell receptor beta chain was identified in a study of blood T cells in healthy people across ages. Study outcomes and limitations: Older age went with lower TCR beta diversity per million T cells, in a roughly linear way. Expanded clonotype changes were possibly confounded by unknown donor CMV status.

The use of a sample-barcoded 5' primer and a J-beta primer mix characterized a second PCR of roughly 6 to 11 cycles. TCRdb processed the 5' RACE reads anew with MiXCR; each CDR3 protein has one entry. The sample consists of 550,000 to 600,000 distinct CDR3 sequences, 25% to 30% of them appearing once. The CDR3 length is 13 residues. The germline V gene encodes CDR1 LGHDT and CDR2 YNNKEL (reference sequence). Turning to this clonotype: The target antigen is unknown.

The sequencing input was blood. The chain couples TRBV3-1 to TRBJ2-5, with TRBD1 identical over 8 bases. Near its end, the DNA agrees better with TRBJ2-7, so the J call may be wrong. This sequence originates from an older woman in good health. The CDR3 spells CASSHGDRPEQYF. The CDR3, as DNA: TGTGCCAGCAGCCACGGGGACAGGCCCGAGCAGTACTTC.